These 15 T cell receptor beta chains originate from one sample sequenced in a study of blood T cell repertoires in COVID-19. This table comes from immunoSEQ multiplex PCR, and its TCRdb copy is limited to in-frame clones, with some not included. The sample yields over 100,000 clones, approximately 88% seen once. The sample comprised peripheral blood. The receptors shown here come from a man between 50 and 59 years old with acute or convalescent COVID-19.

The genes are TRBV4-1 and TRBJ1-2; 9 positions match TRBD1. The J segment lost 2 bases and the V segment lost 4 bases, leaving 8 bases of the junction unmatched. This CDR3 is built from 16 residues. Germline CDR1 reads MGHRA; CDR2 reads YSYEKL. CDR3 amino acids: CASSLYWTGENYGYTF. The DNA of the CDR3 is TGCGCCAGCAGCCTCTACTGGACAGGGGAAAACTATGGCTACACCTTC.

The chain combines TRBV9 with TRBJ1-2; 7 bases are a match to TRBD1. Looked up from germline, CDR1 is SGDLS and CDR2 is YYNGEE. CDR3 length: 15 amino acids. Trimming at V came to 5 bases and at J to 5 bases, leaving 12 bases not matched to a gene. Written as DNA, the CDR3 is TGTGCCAGCAGTATAACTACAGGGGTTGGTTATGGCTACACCTTC. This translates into CASSITTGVGYGYTF. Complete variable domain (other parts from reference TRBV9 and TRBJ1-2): DSGVTQTPKHLITATGQRVTLRCSPRSGDLSVYWYQQSLDQGLQFLIQYYNGEERAKGNILERFSAQQFPDLHSELNLSSLELGDSALYFCASSITTGVGYGYTFGSGTRLTVV.

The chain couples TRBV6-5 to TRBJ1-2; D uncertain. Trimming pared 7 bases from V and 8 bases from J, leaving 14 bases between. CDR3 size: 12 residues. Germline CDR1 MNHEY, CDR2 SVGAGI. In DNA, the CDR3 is TGTGCCAGCACCCGATTAGCCGAGGGCTACACCTTC. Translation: CASTRLAEGYTF.

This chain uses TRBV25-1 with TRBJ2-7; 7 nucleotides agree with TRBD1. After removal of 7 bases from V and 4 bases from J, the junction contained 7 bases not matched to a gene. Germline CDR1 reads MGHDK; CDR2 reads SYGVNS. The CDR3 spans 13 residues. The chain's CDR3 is CASTPDRQYEQYF. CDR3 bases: TGTGCCAGCACGCCGGACAGGCAGTACGAGCAGTACTTC.

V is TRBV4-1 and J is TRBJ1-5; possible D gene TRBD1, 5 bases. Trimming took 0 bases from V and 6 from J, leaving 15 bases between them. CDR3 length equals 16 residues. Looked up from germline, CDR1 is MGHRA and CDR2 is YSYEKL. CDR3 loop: CASSQDGKDILQPQHF. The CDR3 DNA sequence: TGCGCCAGCAGCCAAGATGGGAAGGACATCCTTCAGCCCCAGCATTTT.

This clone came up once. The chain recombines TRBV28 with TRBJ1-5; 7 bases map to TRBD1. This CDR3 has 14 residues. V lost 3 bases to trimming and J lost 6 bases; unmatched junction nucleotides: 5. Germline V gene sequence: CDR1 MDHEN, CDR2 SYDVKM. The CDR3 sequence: CASSLIGGGQPQHF. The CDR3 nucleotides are TGTGCCAGCAGTTTGATAGGGGGCGGTCAGCCCCAGCATTTT.

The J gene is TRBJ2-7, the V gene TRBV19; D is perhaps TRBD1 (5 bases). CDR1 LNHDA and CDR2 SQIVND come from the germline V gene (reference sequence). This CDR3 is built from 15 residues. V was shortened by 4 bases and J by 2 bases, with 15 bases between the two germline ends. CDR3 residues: CASSKSTDRTYEQYF. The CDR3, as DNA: TGTGCCAGTAGTAAGTCGACAGACCGAACCTACGAGCAGTACTTC.

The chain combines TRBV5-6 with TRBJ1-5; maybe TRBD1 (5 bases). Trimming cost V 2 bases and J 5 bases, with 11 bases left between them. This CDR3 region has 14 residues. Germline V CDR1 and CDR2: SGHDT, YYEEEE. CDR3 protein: CASSLPGGDQPQHF. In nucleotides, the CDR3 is TGTGCCAGCAGCTTACCAGGAGGGGATCAGCCCCAGCATTTT.

In DNA, the CDR3 is TGTGCCAGCATTTCCAGAAATGAAAAACTGTTTTTT. This sequence encodes CASISRNEKLFF. The V call is TRBV6-6, the J call TRBJ1-4; D unresolved. V lost 7 bases and J lost 5, with 8 bases in between. This CDR3 is 12 amino acids long. Germline V lookup: CDR1 MNHNY, CDR2 SVGAGI (reference sequence).

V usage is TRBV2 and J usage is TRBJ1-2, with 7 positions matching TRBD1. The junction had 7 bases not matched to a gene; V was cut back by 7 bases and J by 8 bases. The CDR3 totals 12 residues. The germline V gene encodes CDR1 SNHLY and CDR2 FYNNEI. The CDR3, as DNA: TGTGCCAGCACCCAAAGGGGGCGCGGCTACACCTTC. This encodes CASTQRGRGYTF.

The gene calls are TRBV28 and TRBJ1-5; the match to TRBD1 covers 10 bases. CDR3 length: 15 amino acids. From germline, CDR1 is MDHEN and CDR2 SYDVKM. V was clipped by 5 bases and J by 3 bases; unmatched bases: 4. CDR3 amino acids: CASSTGTGDNQPQHF. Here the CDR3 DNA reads TGTGCCAGCAGTACCGGGACAGGGGACAATCAGCCCCAGCATTTT.

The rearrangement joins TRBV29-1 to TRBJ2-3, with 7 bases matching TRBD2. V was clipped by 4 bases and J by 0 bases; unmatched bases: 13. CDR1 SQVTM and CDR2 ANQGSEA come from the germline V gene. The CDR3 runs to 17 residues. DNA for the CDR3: TGCAGCGTTGGAGGTCTTAGCGGGCAAGCTAGCACAGATACGCAGTATTTT. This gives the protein CSVGGLSGQASTDTQYF.

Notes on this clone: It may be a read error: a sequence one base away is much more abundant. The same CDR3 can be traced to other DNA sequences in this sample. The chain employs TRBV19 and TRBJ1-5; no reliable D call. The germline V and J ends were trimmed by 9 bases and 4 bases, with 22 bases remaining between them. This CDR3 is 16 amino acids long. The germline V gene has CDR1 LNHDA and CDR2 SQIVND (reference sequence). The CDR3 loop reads CASSEAGFDENQPQHF. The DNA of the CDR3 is TGTGCCAGCAGTGAGGCCGGGTTTGATGAAAATCAGCCCCAGCATTTT.

CDR3 nucleotides: TGTGCCAGTAGATACGCGGGGGCCGGAAACACCATATATTTT. It translates to CASRYAGAGNTIYF. The genes are TRBV19 and TRBJ1-3, with D perhaps matching TRBD1 (6 bases). With 6 bases removed from V and 4 bases from J, the gap between germline ends came to 13 bases. The CDR3 runs to 14 residues. The germline V gene encodes CDR1 LNHDA and CDR2 SQIVND (reference sequence).

The CDR3 DNA sequence: TGTGCCAGCAGTTTCGAAGAGACCCAGTACTTC. Its protein product is CASSFEETQYF. The chain is built from TRBV28 and TRBJ2-5; no clear D. The CDR3 is made up of 11 amino acids. The germline gives CDR1 MDHEN, CDR2 SYDVKM. V lost 3 bases and J 3 bases, leaving 2 bases between the germline ends.